The present T cell receptor (beta chain) was sequenced within a study of T-cell reconstitution after alpha-beta-depleted transplantation in children. Regarding the study as a whole: Approximately two months post-transplant, alpha-beta T cells reportedly originated from several hundred expanded graft clones.

Preparation of the TCRbeta library involved a method that used unique molecular identifiers. One entry per CDR3 protein results from TCRdb running MiXCR on the PCR reads. The sample lists 15,000 to 20,000 distinct CDR3 sequences, 12% occurring once. Trimming stripped 5 bases from V and 4 bases from J, with 18 bases between. This CDR3 is 16 amino acids long. Germline V gene sequence: CDR1 SGHTA, CDR2 FQGNSA. This clonotype was found many times. As yet, its antigen is unknown. The sequence came from a boy under three years old who had a stem cell transplant for Wiskott-Aldrich syndrome, so the T cells may come from the graft donor. This sample comprised PBMCs, mostly from graft donor cells, obtained 180 days after TCRalphabeta/CD19-depleted stem cell transplant. J is TRBJ2-1 and V is TRBV7-2; D may match TRBD1 or TRBD2 (5 bases each). The CDR3 nucleotides are TGTGCCAGCAGCCTCCGGGACGGAAAGTTTTACAATGAGCAGTTCTTC. It codes for CASSLRDGKFYNEQFF. The full variable domain, in which reference TRBV7-2 and TRBJ2-1 provide the parts outside the CDR3, is GAGVSQSPSNKVTEKGKDVELRCDPISGHTALYWYRQSLGQGLEFLIYFQGNSAPDKSGLPSDRFSAERTGGSVSTLTIQRTQQEDSAVYLCASSLRDGKFYNEQFFGPGTRLTVL.